This T cell receptor beta chain appears in the sequencing data of a study of shared clonotypes between healthy human individuals. Background on the study: The study enrolled two women and three men aged 18 to 49. CD4 naive and memory got three plates each, CD8 naive two, CD8 memory one. Notes on the study in general: In the sorted subsets, rarefaction showed sequencing was incomplete despite large depth.

TCRdb's table, derived via immunoSEQ multiplex PCR, lists solely in-frame clones and lacks some. Of 2 million to 2.5 million clones in the sample, approximately 93% were seen once. As regards this clone: Its specificity is unknown.

The donors, healthy adults who were HIV-negative, had experienced no recent acute infections or vaccinations. Trimming stripped 6 bases from V and 2 bases from J, with 12 bases between. Germline V gene sequence: CDR1 SNHLY, CDR2 FYNNEI. The CDR3 runs 14 residues. Sequenced sample: naive CD4+ T cells from PBMCs. Subset: CD45RA+ positively selected. The rearrangement joins TRBV2 to TRBJ2-3; the D gene is possibly TRBD2 (5 bases). This receptor was taken from a man aged 18 to 29 in good health. Some clones in this sample may be carry-over from other donors' samples. The CDR3 loop is CASRRADATDTQYF. The CDR3 DNA reads as TGTGCCAGCAGGCGGGCGGATGCCACAGATACGCAGTATTTT.